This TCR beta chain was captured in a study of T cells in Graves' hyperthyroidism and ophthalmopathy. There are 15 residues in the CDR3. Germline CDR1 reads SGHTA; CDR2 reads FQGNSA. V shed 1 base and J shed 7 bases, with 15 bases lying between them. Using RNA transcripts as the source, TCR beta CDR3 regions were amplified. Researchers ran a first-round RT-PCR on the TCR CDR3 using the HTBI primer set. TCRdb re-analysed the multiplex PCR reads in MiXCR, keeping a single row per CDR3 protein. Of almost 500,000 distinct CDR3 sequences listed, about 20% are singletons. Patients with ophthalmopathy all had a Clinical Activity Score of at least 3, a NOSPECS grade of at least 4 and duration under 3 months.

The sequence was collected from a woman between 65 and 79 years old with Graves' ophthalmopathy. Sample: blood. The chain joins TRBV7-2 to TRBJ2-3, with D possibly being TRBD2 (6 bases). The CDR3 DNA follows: TGTGCCAGCAGCTTAGACGGGCTAGCGACATATACGCAGTATTTT. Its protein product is CASSLDGLATYTQYF.